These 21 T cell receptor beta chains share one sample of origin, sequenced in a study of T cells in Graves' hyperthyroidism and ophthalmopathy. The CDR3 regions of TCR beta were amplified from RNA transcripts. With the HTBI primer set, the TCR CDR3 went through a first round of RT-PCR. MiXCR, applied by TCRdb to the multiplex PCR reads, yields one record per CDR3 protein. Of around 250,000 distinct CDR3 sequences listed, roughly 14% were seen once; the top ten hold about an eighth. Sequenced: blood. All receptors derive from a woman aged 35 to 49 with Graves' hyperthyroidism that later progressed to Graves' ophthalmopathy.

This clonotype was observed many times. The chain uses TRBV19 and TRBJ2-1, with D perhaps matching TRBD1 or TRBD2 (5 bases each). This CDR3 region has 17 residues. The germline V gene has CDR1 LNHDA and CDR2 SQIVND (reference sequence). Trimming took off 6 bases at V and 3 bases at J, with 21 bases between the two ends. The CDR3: CASSPGFWGRGYNEQFF. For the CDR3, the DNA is TGTGCCAGTAGCCCCGGTTTCTGGGGACGTGGCTACAATGAGCAGTTCTTC.

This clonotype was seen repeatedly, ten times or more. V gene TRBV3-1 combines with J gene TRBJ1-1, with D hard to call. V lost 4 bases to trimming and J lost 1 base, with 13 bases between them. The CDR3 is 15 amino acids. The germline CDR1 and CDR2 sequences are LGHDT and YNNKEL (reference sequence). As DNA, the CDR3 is TGTGCCAGCAGCCCGAGCGGCGGTGCGAACACTGAAGCTTTCTTT. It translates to CASSPSGGANTEAFF.

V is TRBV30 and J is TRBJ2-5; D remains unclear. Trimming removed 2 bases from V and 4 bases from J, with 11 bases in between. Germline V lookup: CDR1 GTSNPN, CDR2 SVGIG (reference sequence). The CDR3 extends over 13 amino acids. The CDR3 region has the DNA TGTGCCTGGAGTACGGCAGCCGCAGAGACCCAGTACTTC. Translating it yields CAWSTAAAETQYF.

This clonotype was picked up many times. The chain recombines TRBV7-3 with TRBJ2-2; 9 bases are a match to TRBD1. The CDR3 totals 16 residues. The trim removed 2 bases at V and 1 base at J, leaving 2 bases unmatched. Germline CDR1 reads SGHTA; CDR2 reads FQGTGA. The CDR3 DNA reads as TGTGCCAGCAGCTTACTGGGACAGGGGAACACCGGGGAGCTGTTTTTT. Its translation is CASSLLGQGNTGELFF.

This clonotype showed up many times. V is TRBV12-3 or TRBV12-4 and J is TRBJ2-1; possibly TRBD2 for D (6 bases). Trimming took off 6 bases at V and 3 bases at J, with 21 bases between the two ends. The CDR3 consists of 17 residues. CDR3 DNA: TGTGCCAGCAGCCAAGCGGTTGGGGGAGGATACTACAATGAGCAGTTCTTC. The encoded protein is CASSQAVGGGYYNEQFF.

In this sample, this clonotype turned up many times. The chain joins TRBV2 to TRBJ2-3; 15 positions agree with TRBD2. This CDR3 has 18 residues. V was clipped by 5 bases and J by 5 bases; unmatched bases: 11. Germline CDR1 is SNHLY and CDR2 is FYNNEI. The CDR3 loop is CASSRTSGRAPTKDTQYF. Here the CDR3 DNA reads TGTGCCAGCAGTAGGACTAGCGGGAGGGCCCCAACCAAAGATACGCAGTATTTT.

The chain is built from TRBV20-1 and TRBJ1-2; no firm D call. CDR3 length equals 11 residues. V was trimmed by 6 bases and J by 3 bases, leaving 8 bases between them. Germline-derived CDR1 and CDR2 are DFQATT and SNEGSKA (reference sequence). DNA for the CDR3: TGCAGTGCCTACCGGGACTATGGCTACACCTTC. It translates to CSAYRDYGYTF.

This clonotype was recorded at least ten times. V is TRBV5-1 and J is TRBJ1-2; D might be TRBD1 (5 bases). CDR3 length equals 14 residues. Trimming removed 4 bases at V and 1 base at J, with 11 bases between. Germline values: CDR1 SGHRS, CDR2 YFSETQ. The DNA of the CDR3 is TGCGCCAGCAGCCCTGACAGTTATAACTATGGCTACACCTTC. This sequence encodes CASSPDSYNYGYTF.

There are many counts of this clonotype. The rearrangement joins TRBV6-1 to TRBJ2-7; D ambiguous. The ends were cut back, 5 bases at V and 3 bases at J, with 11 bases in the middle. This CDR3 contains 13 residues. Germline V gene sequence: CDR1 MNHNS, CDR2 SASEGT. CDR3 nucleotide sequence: TGTGCCAGCAGTTACACAGCCAGCTACGAGCAGTACTTC. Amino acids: CASSYTASYEQYF.

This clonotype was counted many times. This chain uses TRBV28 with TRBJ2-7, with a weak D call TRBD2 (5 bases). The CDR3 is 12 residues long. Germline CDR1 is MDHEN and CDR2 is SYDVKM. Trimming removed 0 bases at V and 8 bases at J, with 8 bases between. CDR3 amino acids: CASSLWSGKQYF. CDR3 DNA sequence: TGTGCCAGCAGTTTATGGAGCGGAAAGCAGTACTTC. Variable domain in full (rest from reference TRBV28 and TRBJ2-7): DVKVTQSSRYLVKRTGEKVFLECVQDMDHENMFWYRQDPGLGLRLIYFSYDVKMKEKGDIPEGYSVSREKKERFSLILESASTNQTSMYLCASSLWSGKQYFGPGTRLTVT.

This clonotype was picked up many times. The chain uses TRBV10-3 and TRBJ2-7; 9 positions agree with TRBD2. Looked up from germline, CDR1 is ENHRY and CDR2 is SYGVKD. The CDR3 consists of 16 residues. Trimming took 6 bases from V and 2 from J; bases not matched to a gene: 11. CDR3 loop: CAISPRGGDSPYEQYF. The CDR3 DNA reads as TGTGCCATCAGCCCGCGGGGGGGAGACTCGCCCTACGAGCAGTACTTC.

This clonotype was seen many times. The DNA of the CDR3 is TGTGCCATACAGGGTAGCACAGATACGCAGTATTTT. It translates to CAIQGSTDTQYF. The chain employs TRBV6-1 and TRBJ2-3, with a tentative D call TRBD1 (6 bases). V lost 10 bases and J 0 bases, leaving 8 bases between the germline ends. CDR3 size: 12 residues. The V gene's germline CDR1 is MNHNS and CDR2 SASEGT.

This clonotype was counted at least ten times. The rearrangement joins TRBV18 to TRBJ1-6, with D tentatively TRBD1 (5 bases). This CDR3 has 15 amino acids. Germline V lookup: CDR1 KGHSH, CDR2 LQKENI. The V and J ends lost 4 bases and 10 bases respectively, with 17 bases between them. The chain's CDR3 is CASSQRGREGSPLHF. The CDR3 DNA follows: TGTGCCAGCTCACAAAGGGGCAGGGAAGGATCACCCCTCCACTTT. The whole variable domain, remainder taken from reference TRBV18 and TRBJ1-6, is NAGVMQNPRHLVRRRGQEARLRCSPMKGHSHVYWYRQLPEEGLKFMVYLQKENIIDESGMPKERFSAEFPKEGPSILRIQQVVRGDSAAYFCASSQRGREGSPLHFGNGTRLTVT.

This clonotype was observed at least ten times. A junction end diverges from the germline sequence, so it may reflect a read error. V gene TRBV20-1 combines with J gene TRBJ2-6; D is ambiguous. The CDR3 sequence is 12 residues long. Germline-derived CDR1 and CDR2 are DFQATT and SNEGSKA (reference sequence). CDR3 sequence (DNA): TGCAGTGCTCTCTCTGGAGCCAACGTCCTGACTTTC. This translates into CSALSGANVLTF.

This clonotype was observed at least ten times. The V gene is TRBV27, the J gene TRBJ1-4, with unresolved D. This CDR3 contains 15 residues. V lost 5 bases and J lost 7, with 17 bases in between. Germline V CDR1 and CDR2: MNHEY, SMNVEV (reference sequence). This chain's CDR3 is CASSQRTRGGEKLFF. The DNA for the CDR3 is TGTGCCAGCAGTCAGCGGACTCGGGGTGGTGAAAAACTGTTTTTT.

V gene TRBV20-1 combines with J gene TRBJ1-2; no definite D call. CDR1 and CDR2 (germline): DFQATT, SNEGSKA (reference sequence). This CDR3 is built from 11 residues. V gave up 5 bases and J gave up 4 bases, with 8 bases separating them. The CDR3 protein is CSARGLYGYTF. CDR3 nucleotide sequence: TGCAGTGCTCGGGGTCTCTATGGCTACACCTTC.

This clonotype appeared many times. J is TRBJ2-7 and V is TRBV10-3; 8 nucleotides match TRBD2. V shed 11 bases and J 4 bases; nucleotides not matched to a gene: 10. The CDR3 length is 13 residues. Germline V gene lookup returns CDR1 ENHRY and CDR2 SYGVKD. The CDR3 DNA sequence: TGTGCCTCGGGGGGGGCCGGGGGATACGAGCAGTACTTC. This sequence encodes CASGGAGGYEQYF.

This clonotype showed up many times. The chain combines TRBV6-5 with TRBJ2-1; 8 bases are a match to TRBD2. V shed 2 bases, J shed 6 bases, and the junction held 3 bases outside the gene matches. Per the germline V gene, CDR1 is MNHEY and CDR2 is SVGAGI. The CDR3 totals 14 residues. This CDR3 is CASSYGTRINEQFF. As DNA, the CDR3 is TGTGCCAGCAGTTACGGGACTAGAATCAATGAGCAGTTCTTC.

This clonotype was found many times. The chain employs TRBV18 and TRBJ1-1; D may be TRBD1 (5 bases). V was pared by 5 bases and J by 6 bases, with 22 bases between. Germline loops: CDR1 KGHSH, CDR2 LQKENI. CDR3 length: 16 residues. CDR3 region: CASSNLAEGWFAEAFF. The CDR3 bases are TGTGCCAGCTCAAATTTGGCAGAGGGGTGGTTCGCTGAAGCTTTCTTT. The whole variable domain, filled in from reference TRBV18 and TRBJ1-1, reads NAGVMQNPRHLVRRRGQEARLRCSPMKGHSHVYWYRQLPEEGLKFMVYLQKENIIDESGMPKERFSAEFPKEGPSILRIQQVVRGDSAAYFCASSNLAEGWFAEAFFGQGTRLTVV.

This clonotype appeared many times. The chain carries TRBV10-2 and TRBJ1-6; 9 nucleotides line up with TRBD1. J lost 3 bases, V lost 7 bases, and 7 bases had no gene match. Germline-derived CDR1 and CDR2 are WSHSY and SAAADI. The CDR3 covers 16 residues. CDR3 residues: CASTAGTGRYNSPLHF. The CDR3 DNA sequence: TGCGCCAGCACCGCCGGGACAGGGCGCTATAATTCACCCCTCCACTTT.

The CDR3 sequence is CAGQGGLTGELFF. The CDR3 nucleotides are TGTGCCGGACAGGGGGGCCTTACCGGGGAGCTGTTTTTT. The chain recombines TRBV28 with TRBJ2-2, with 10 bases that match TRBD1. This CDR3 has 13 amino acids. J was trimmed by 5 bases and V by 11 bases; bases with no gene match: 5. Per the germline V gene, CDR1 is MDHEN and CDR2 is SYDVKM.